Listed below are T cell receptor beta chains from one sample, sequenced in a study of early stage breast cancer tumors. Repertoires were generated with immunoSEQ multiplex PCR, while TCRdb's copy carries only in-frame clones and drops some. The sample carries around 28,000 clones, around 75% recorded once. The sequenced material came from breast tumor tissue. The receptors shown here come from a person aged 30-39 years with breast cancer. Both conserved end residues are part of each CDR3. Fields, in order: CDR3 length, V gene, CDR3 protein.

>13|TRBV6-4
CASSQEGDAEAFF
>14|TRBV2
CASSGGRGYTEAFF
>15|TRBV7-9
CASSRWEDRDHEQFF
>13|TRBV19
CASSIGSGQPQHF
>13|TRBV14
CASSQGQVYGYTF
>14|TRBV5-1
CASSHEQGTRTQYF
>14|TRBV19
CASSIDSGDYEQYF
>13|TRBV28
CASSFPARFEAFF
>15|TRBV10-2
CASMVLAETSWEQFF
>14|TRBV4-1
CASSQATSTYEQYF
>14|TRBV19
CASSPRLGTDTQYF
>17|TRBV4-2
CASSRNLGGQVKDEQFF
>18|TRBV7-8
CASSPRPASGSNQETQYF
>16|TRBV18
CASSPSSGRMAEAEFF
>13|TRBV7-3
CASSSTDRKERFF
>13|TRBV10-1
CASRGGAGSPLHF
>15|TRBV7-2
CASSLVPGGDTEAFF
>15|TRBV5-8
CASSRRLAGVKEQYF
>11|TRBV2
CASRAYNEQFF
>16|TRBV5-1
CASSLVGLQLPGELFF
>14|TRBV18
CASSQRTSSYEQYF
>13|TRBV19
CASGDRGQYEQYF
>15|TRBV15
CATSANRGVNYGYTF
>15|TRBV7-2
CASSFPTSGTDTQYF
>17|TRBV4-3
CASSQDWRGISNQPQHF
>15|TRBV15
CATRDMGTANYGYTF
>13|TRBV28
CASRLLTGYGYTF
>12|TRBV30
CACQRPNTEAFF
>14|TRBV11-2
CASSLAGGTYEQYF
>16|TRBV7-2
CASSLARTSFTGELFF
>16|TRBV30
CAWSKLAYGSYNEQFF
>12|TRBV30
CAWTQQGEKLFF
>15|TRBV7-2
CASSPQGHQNSPLHF
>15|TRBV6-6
CASSGPLFSLYGYTF
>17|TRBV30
CAWSLIKSGGLNSPLHF
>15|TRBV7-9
CASSLGQGNVYEQYF
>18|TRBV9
CASSVGGSGRAWTDTQYF
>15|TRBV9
CASSPRAGGRETQYF
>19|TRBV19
CASSITGTSGSWGLDTQYF
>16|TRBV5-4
CASRKGQGDYTGELFF
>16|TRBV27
CASSHQTGDSNQPQHF